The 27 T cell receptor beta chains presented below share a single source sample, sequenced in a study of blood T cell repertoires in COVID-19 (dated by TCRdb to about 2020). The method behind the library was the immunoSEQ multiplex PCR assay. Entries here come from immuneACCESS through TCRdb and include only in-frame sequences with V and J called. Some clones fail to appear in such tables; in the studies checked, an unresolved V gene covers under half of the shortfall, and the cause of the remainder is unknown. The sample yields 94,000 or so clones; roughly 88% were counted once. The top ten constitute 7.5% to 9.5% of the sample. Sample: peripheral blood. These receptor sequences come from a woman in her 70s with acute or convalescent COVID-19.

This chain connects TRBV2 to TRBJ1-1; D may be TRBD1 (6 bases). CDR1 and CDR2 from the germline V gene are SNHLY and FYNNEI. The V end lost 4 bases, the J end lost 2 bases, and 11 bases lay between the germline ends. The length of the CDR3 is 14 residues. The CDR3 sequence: CASSVQGINTEAFF. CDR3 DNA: TGTGCCAGCAGTGTTCAGGGGATTAACACTGAAGCTTTCTTT.

CDR3 bases: TGTGCCAGCAGCTTAGATCGGACAGATACGCAGTATTTT. Encoded protein: CASSLDRTDTQYF. This chain joins TRBV11-3 and TRBJ2-3; no reliable D call. V shed 0 bases and J shed 3 bases, with 4 bases lying between them. Germline values: CDR1 SGHNT, CDR2 YENEEA. The CDR3 runs to 13 residues. The full variable domain, completed using reference TRBV11-3 and TRBJ2-3, is EAGVVQSPRYKIIEKKQPVAFWCNPISGHNTLYWYLQNLGQGPELLIRYENEEAVDDSQLPKDRFSAERLKGVDSTLKIQPAELGDSAVYLCASSLDRTDTQYFGPGTRLTVL.

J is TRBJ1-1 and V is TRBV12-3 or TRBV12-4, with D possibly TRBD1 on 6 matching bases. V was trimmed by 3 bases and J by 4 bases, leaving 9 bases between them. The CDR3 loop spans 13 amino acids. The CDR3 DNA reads TGTGCCAGCAGTTTTGGGGGCTTCACTGAAGCTTTCTTT. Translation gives CASSFGGFTEAFF.

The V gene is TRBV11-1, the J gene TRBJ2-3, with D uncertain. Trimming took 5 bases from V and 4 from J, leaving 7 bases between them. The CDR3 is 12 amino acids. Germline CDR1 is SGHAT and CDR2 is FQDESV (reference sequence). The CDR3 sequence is CASSPQSDTQYF. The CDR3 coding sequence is TGTGCCAGCAGCCCTCAGTCAGATACGCAGTATTTT.

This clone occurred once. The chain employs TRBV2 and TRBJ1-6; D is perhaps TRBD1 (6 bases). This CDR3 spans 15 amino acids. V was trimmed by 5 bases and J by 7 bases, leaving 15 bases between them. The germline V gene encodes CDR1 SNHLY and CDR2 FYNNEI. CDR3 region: CASSRRQELNSPLHF. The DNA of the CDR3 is TGTGCCAGCAGTCGCCGACAGGAACTAAATTCACCCCTCCACTTT.

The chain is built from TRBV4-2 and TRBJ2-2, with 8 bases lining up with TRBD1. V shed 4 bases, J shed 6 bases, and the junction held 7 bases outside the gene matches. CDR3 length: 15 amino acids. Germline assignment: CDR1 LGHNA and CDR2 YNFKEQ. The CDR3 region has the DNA TGTGCCAGCAGCCCGGACAGGGTATCGGCCGGGGAGCTGTTTTTT. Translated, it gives CASSPDRVSAGELFF.

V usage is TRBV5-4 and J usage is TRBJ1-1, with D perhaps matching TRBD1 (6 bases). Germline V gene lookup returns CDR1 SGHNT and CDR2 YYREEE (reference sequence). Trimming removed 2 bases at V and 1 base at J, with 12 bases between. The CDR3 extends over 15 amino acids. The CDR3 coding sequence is TGTGCCAGCAGCTTAGACCTGGACAGGAACACTGAAGCTTTCTTT. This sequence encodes CASSLDLDRNTEAFF.

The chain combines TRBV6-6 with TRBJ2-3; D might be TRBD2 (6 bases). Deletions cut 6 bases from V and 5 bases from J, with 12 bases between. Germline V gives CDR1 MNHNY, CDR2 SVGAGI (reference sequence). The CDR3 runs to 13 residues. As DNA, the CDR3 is TGTGCCAGCAGAAAACGGGACTTAGATACGCAGTATTTT. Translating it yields CASRKRDLDTQYF.

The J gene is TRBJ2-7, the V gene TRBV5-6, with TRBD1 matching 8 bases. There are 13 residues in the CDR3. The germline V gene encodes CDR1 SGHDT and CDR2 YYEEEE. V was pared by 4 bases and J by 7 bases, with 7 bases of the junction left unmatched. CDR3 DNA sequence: TGTGCCAGCAGCCGGACAGGGTGGAGGGAGCAGTACTTC. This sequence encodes CASSRTGWREQYF.

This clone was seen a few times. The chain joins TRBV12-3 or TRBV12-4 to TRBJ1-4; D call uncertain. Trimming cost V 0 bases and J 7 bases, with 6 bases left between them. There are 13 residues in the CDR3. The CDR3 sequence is CASSLAPGEKLFF. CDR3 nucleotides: TGTGCCAGCAGTTTAGCCCCCGGTGAAAAACTGTTTTTT.

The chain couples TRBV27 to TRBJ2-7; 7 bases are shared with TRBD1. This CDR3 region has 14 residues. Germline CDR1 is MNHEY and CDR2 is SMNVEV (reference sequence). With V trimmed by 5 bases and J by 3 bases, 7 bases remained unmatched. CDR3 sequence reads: CASSPRTGGYEQYF. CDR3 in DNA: TGTGCCAGCAGTCCCCGGACAGGAGGCTACGAGCAGTACTTC.

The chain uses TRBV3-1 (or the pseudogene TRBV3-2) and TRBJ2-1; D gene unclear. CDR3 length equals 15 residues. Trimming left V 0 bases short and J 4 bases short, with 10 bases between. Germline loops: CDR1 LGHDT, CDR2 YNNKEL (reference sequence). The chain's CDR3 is CASSQDLVSYNEQFF. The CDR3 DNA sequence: TGTGCCAGCAGCCAAGATCTAGTGAGTTACAATGAGCAGTTCTTC.

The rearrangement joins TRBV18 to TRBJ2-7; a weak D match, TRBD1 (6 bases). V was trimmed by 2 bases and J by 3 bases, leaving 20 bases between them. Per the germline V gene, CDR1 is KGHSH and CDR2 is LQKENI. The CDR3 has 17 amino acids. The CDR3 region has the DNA TGTGCCAGCTCACCAGAAACAGACAGGAGTATTATCTACGAGCAGTACTTC. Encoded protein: CASSPETDRSIIYEQYF.

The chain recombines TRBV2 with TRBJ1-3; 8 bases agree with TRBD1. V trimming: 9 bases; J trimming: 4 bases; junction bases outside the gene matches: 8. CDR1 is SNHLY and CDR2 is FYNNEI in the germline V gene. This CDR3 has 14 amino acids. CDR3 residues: CARSSQGAGNTIYF. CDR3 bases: TGTGCCAGAAGTTCCCAGGGGGCAGGAAACACCATATATTTT.

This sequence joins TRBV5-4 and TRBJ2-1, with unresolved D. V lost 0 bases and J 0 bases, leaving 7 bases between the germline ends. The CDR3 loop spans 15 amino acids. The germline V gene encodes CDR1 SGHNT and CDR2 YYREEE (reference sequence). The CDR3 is CASSLGRSSYNEQFF. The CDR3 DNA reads TGTGCCAGCAGCTTGGGAAGGAGCTCCTACAATGAGCAGTTCTTC.

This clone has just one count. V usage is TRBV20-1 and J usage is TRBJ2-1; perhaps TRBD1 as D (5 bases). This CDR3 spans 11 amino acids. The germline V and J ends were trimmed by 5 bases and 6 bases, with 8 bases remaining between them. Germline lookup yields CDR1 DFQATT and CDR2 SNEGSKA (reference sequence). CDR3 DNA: TGCAGTGCTGGAACAGGCAATGAGCAGTTCTTC. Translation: CSAGTGNEQFF.

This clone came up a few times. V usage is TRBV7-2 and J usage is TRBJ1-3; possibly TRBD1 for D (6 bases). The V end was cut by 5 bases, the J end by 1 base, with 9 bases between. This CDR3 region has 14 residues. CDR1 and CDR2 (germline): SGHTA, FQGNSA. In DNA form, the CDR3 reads TGTGCCAGCAGCGGGGGGGCGTCTGGAAACACCATATATTTT. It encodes CASSGGASGNTIYF.

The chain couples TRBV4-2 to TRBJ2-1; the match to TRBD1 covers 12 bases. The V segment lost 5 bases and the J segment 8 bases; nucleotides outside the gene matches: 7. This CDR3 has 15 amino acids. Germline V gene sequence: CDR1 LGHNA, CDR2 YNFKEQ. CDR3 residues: CASSYPGQGAYEQFF. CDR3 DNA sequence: TGTGCCAGCAGCTATCCGGGACAGGGGGCCTATGAGCAGTTCTTC.

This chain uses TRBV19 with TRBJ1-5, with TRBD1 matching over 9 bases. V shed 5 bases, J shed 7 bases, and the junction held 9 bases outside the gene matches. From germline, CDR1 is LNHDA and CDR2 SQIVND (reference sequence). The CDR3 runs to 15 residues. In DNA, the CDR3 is TGTGCCAGTAGTCTATTACAGGGGGCACGGCAGCCCCAGCATTTT. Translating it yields CASSLLQGARQPQHF. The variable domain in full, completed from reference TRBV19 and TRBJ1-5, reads DGGITQSPKYLFRKEGQNVTLSCEQNLNHDAMYWYRQDPGQGLRLIYYSQIVNDFQKGDIAEGYSVSREKKESFPLTVTSAQKNPTAFYLCASSLLQGARQPQHFGDGTRLSIL.

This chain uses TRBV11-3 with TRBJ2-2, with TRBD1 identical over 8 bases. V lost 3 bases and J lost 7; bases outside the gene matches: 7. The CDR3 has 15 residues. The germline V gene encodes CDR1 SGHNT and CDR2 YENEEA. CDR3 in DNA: TGTGCCAGCAGCTTGGGCACAGGGGGTGGCGGGGAGCTGTTTTTT. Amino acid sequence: CASSLGTGGGGELFF.

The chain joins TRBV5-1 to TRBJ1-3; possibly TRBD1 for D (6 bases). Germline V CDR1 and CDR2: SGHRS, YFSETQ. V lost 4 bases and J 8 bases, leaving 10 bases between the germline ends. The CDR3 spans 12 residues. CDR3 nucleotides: TGCGCCAGCAGCATGACAGGCGACACCATATATTTT. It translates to CASSMTGDTIYF.

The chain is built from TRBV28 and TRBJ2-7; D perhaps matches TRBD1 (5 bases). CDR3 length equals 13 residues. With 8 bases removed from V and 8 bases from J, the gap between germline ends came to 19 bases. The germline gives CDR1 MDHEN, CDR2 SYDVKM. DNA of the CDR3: TGTGCCAGCGAAAGGCAGGGAAACGAGAAGCAGTACTTC. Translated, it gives CASERQGNEKQYF.

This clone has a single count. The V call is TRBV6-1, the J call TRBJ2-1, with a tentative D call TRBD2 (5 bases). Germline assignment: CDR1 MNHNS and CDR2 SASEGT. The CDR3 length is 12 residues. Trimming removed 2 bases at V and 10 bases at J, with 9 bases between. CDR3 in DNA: TGTGCCAGCAGTGAATCTAGCCCCGAGCAGTTCTTC. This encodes CASSESSPEQFF.

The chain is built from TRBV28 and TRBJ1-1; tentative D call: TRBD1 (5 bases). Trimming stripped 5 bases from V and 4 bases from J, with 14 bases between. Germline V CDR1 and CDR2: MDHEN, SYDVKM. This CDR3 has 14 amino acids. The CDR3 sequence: CASSDVGGGTEAFF. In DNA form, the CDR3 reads TGTGCCAGCAGTGACGTGGGGGGGGGCACTGAAGCTTTCTTT.

CDR3 loop: CASSNIDRGEYGYTF. Written as DNA, the CDR3 is TGTGCCAGCAGCAATATAGACAGGGGCGAGTATGGCTACACCTTC. This sequence joins TRBV7-9 and TRBJ1-2; TRBD1 agrees at 8 bases. Trimming at V came to 5 bases and at J to 5 bases, leaving 10 bases not matched to a gene. The length of the CDR3 is 15 residues. Germline loops: CDR1 SEHNR, CDR2 FQNEAQ (reference sequence).

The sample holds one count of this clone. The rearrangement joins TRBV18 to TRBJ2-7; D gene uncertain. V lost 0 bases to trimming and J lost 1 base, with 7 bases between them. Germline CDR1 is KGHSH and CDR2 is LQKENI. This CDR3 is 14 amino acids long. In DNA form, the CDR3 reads TGTGCCAGCTCACCACCCTCCGCGTCCTACGAGCAGTACTTC. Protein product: CASSPPSASYEQYF. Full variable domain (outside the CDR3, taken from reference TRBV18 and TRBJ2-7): NAGVMQNPRHLVRRRGQEARLRCSPMKGHSHVYWYRQLPEEGLKFMVYLQKENIIDESGMPKERFSAEFPKEGPSILRIQQVVRGDSAAYFCASSPPSASYEQYFGPGTRLTVT.

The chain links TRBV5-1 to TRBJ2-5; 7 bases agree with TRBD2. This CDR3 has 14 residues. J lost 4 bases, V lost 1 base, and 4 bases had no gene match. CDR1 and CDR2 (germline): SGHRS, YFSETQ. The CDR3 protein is CASSLMTGGETQYF. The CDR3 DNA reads TGCGCCAGCAGCTTGATGACGGGAGGAGAGACCCAGTACTTC.